These 14 T cell receptor beta chains were sequenced from one sample in a study of blood T cell repertoires in COVID-19. Sequencing used immunoSEQ multiplex PCR; TCRdb keeps in-frame clones, though not all of them. The sample contains about 120,000 clones, roughly four fifths of which appear only once. The material sequenced was peripheral blood. All receptors come from a human donor in a cohort sampled during active COVID-19.

This chain connects TRBV2 to TRBJ2-7; 8 nucleotides match TRBD1. This CDR3 comprises 13 residues. Germline V gives CDR1 SNHLY, CDR2 FYNNEI. V lost 4 bases and J lost 2; bases outside the gene matches: 1. The CDR3 DNA reads as TGTGCCAGCAGTGCACAGGGGGCCTACGAGCAGTACTTC. This encodes CASSAQGAYEQYF.

The chain combines TRBV10-2 with TRBJ1-5; the D is unclear. The CDR3 is made up of 15 amino acids. The V gene lost 0 bases and the J gene lost 7 bases, with 13 bases spanning the gap. Germline V gene data show CDR1 as WSHSY and CDR2 as SAAADI. In DNA form, the CDR3 reads TGCGCCAGCAGTGAGTCGGTGGGTCCGGGGCAGCCCCAGCATTTT. This encodes CASSESVGPGQPQHF.

V and J are TRBV28 and TRBJ2-5; perhaps TRBD2 as D (6 bases). This CDR3 is 18 amino acids long. CDR1 MDHEN and CDR2 SYDVKM come from the germline V gene. Trimming took off 4 bases at V and 5 bases at J, with 26 bases between the two ends. In DNA form, the CDR3 reads TGTGCCAGCAGTTCTCTTACAGGTGGACCTAGCGTCCGGGAGACCCAGTACTTC. It yields the protein CASSSLTGGPSVRETQYF. The full variable domain, in which reference TRBV28 and TRBJ2-5 provide the parts outside the CDR3, is DVKVTQSSRYLVKRTGEKVFLECVQDMDHENMFWYRQDPGLGLRLIYFSYDVKMKEKGDIPEGYSVSREKKERFSLILESASTNQTSMYLCASSSLTGGPSVRETQYFGPGTRLLVL.

The chain carries TRBV27 and TRBJ1-4; D gene uncertain. The CDR3 loop spans 15 amino acids. With 3 bases removed from V and 0 bases from J, the gap between germline ends came to 8 bases. CDR1 MNHEY and CDR2 SMNVEV come from the germline V gene (reference sequence). CDR3 sequence: CASSLWSATNEKLFF. CDR3 DNA sequence: TGTGCCAGCAGTTTGTGGTCAGCAACTAATGAAAAACTGTTTTTT.

V and J are TRBV15 and TRBJ2-3; 9 bases map to TRBD2. This CDR3 contains 14 residues. V dropped 7 bases and J dropped 5; count of bases not matched to a gene: 7. Germline V gene sequence: CDR1 LNHNV, CDR2 YYDKDF (reference sequence). CDR3 in DNA: TGTGCCACCACCGGCGGGGGGGTAATAGATACGCAGTATTTT. This sequence encodes CATTGGGVIDTQYF.

The chain recombines TRBV19 with TRBJ2-1; the D is unclear. Trimming pared 5 bases from V and 7 bases from J, leaving 12 bases between. The length of the CDR3 is 13 residues. Germline V gene sequence: CDR1 LNHDA, CDR2 SQIVND (reference sequence). As DNA, the CDR3 is TGTGCCAGTAGTCCCCCGGGTCGGAATGAGCAGTTCTTC. Its protein product is CASSPPGRNEQFF.

This chain connects TRBV9 to TRBJ2-1, with 7 nucleotides matching TRBD2. Looked up from germline, CDR1 is SGDLS and CDR2 is YYNGEE. V trimming: 4 bases; J trimming: 7 bases; junction bases outside the gene matches: 17. The CDR3 spans 17 residues. In nucleotides, the CDR3 is TGTGCCAGCAGCTTAACGGTTGTGGGAGGGCTTGGAAATGAGCAGTTCTTC. It is translated as CASSLTVVGGLGNEQFF. The full variable domain, in which reference TRBV9 and TRBJ2-1 provide the parts outside the CDR3, is DSGVTQTPKHLITATGQRVTLRCSPRSGDLSVYWYQQSLDQGLQFLIQYYNGEERAKGNILERFSAQQFPDLHSELNLSSLELGDSALYFCASSLTVVGGLGNEQFFGPGTRLTVL.

The chain recombines TRBV5-4 with TRBJ2-7, with D tentatively TRBD1 (5 bases). CDR1 and CDR2 from the germline V gene are SGHNT and YYREEE (reference sequence). The V end was cut by 4 bases, the J end by 7 bases, with 12 bases between. The CDR3 runs 12 residues. CDR3 DNA sequence: TGTGCCAGCAGCGATCCAGGGTCGGAGCAGTACTTC. It specifies CASSDPGSEQYF.

V is TRBV24-1 and J is TRBJ2-1; 7 bases match TRBD1. V was pared by 3 bases and J by 4 bases, with 5 bases of the junction left unmatched. Per germline, CDR1 KGHDR and CDR2 SFDVKD. The CDR3 runs 15 residues. The CDR3 DNA sequence: TGTGCCACCAGTGATCACCCCAGGGGGTACAATGAGCAGTTCTTC. It codes for CATSDHPRGYNEQFF.

This sequence joins TRBV7-9 and TRBJ2-1; 11 bases match TRBD2. V was clipped by 5 bases and J by 3 bases; unmatched bases: 3. The germline gives CDR1 SEHNR, CDR2 FQNEAQ (reference sequence). The CDR3 spans 15 residues. CDR3 amino acids: CASSMGTSGYNEQFF. The CDR3 coding sequence is TGTGCCAGCAGCATGGGGACTAGCGGCTACAATGAGCAGTTCTTC.

This rearrangement joins TRBV2 to TRBJ2-2, with 14 bases fitting TRBD2. Germline V gives CDR1 SNHLY, CDR2 FYNNEI. With 10 bases clipped from V and 8 bases from J, the junction kept 21 bases outside the gene matches. This CDR3 comprises 19 residues. CDR3 sequence: CATAGLAGGPGAIQGELFF. CDR3 bases: TGTGCCACCGCCGGACTAGCGGGGGGCCCCGGGGCGATACAGGGGGAGCTGTTTTTT.

In this sample, this clone turned up a few times. The chain uses TRBV19 and TRBJ2-7; tentatively, D is TRBD2 (7 bases). This CDR3 is built from 11 residues. Germline CDR1 LNHDA, CDR2 SQIVND (reference sequence). V lost 8 bases and J 5 bases, leaving 10 bases between the germline ends. The CDR3 DNA reads as TGTGCCAGTGGGGGGGGCCACGAGCAGTACTTC. It encodes CASGGGHEQYF.

This chain uses TRBV7-9 with TRBJ1-1; D uncertain. Looked up from germline, CDR1 is SEHNR and CDR2 is FQNEAQ (reference sequence). Between the trimmed V and J ends, which lost 5 bases and 1 base, there was a span of 11 bases. The CDR3 consists of 14 residues. As DNA, the CDR3 is TGTGCCAGCAGCCCTAGAGCGGGGAACACTGAAGCTTTCTTT. Encoded protein: CASSPRAGNTEAFF.

V is TRBV6-5 and J is TRBJ2-7; tentative D call: TRBD2 (6 bases). Germline CDR1 reads MNHEY; CDR2 reads SVGAGI. The CDR3 consists of 15 residues. Trimming took off 7 bases at V and 2 bases at J, with 18 bases between the two ends. The CDR3 DNA is TGTGCCAGCACCTCCCCGGGAGTCCAAGCCTACGAGCAGTACTTC. The encoded protein is CASTSPGVQAYEQYF.